Following are 18 T cell receptor beta chains from one sample sequenced in a study of tumor and adjacent non-tumor tissue in lung cancer. A modified ARM-PCR protocol with three rounds of nested PCR amplified TCRbeta. In TCRdb, the multiplex PCR reads were re-called with MiXCR into one record per CDR3 protein. Here the sample spans approximately 100,000 distinct CDR3 sequences, 60% to 80% being singletons. RNA was extracted from bulk tissue without any cell sorting. Distant lung tissue was collected more than 3 cm away from the tumor edge. Sequences were obtained from distant non-tumor lung tissue. The receptor set was obtained from a man aged 25-40 years with non-small cell lung cancer.

V gene TRBV5-1 combines with J gene TRBJ2-2, with D uncertain. This CDR3 region has 15 residues. CDR1 and CDR2 (germline): SGHRS, YFSETQ. Trimming removed 0 bases at V and 4 bases at J, with 10 bases between. The chain's CDR3 is CASSLADQRTGELFF. Written as DNA, the CDR3 is TGCGCCAGCAGCTTGGCAGACCAACGCACCGGGGAGCTGTTTTTT.

Turning to this clonotype: This clone may be a read error of a much larger clone one base away. This rearrangement joins TRBV10-3 to TRBJ2-7; D unclear. This CDR3 contains 12 residues. Germline CDR1 reads ENHRY; CDR2 reads SYGVKD. Here the CDR3 reads CAISAEGYEHYF. The CDR3 coding sequence is TGTGCCATCAGTGCGGAAGGCTACGAGCACTACTTC.

Notes on this clonotype: This may stem from a read error, because a much larger clone lies one nucleotide away. The chain uses TRBV4-1 and TRBJ2-7, with TRBD1 matching over 9 bases. Germline V gene data show CDR1 as MGHRA and CDR2 as YSYEKL. The CDR3 totals 16 residues. In DNA, the CDR3 is TGCGCCGGCAGCCAAGAGGGCGGGACAGGGACCTACGAGCAGTACTTC. Translating it yields CAGSQEGGTGTYEQYF.

This clonotype occurred a few times. The chain recombines TRBV11-2 with TRBJ2-7; no definite D call. Looked up from germline, CDR1 is SGHAT and CDR2 is FQNNGV. Trimming removed 0 bases from V and 0 bases from J, with 9 bases in between. CDR3 length: 15 residues. CDR3 in amino acids: CASSLDLLSSYEQYF. CDR3 nucleotide sequence: TGTGCCAGCAGCTTAGATCTGTTGAGCTCCTACGAGCAGTACTTC.

This chain uses TRBV11-1 with TRBJ1-6; D is uncertain. Between the trimmed V and J ends, which lost 3 bases and 8 bases, there was a span of 17 bases. Looked up from germline, CDR1 is SGHAT and CDR2 is FQDESV (reference sequence). This CDR3 contains 16 residues. CDR3 bases: TGTGCCAGCAGCTTGGGGTCTGGAGGGAGCGATTCACCCCTCCACTTT. It specifies CASSLGSGGSDSPLHF.

As for this clonotype: The junction departs from the called germline gene at one end, perhaps through a read error. J is TRBJ1-1 and V is TRBV30, with unresolved D. CDR1 is GTSNPN and CDR2 is SVGIG in the germline V gene (reference sequence). This CDR3 has 13 amino acids. The CDR3 sequence is CAWSVSENTEVFF. The CDR3 nucleotides are TGTGCCTGGAGTGTATCAGAAAACACTGAAGTTTTCTTT.

This clonotype has a count of ten or more. The chain links TRBV5-6 to TRBJ2-1; D call uncertain. This CDR3 spans 13 amino acids. V lost 4 bases to trimming and J lost 7 bases, with 12 bases between them. CDR1 and CDR2 (germline): SGHDT, YYEEEE. CDR3 region: CASSLGIGNEQFF. The DNA of the CDR3 is TGTGCCAGCAGCCTGGGGATCGGGAATGAGCAGTTCTTC.

The rearrangement joins TRBV7-3 to TRBJ2-3, with D possibly TRBD1 on 6 matching bases. V lost 8 bases and J lost 5, with 23 bases in between. The CDR3 spans 16 residues. CDR1 and CDR2 (germline): SGHTA, FQGTGA. The CDR3 coding sequence is TGTGCCAGCCGGCGATCCGGGACCCCAGGGGAAGATACGCAGTATTTT. Protein: CASRRSGTPGEDTQYF.

Many counts were recorded for this clonotype. The chain employs TRBV6-5 and TRBJ2-3; a weak D match, TRBD1 (5 bases). CDR3 length: 14 amino acids. CDR1 is MNHEY and CDR2 is SVGAGI in the germline V gene. V was clipped by 6 bases and J by 1 base, with 11 bases between them. The CDR3 nucleotides read TGTGCCAGCAGCCTAGTACAGGGCACAGATACGCAGTATTTT. Translated: CASSLVQGTDTQYF.

Turning to this clonotype: Germline is not matched at one junction end, which may reflect a read error. The gene calls are TRBV20-1 and TRBJ2-1; tentatively, D is TRBD2 (5 bases). The CDR3 consists of 15 residues. Per germline, CDR1 DFQATT and CDR2 SNEGSKA (reference sequence). The CDR3 region is CSALTGIIVLHEQFF. The CDR3 DNA reads TGCAGTGCCCTGACCGGGATTATCGTTCTCCATGAGCAGTTTTTC.

Details on this clonotype: One end of the junction fails to match germline, which may point to a read error. V and J are TRBV4-3 and TRBJ2-3; a possible D gene is TRBD2 (5 bases). This CDR3 is built from 15 residues. From germline, CDR1 is LGHNA and CDR2 YSLEER. CDR3 nucleotides: TGTGCCAGCAACCAAGATTTGCGGGGCACAGATACGCAGTATTTT. Its protein is CASNQDLRGTDTQYF.

Remarks on this clonotype: At one boundary the junction diverges from the germline segment, which might be a read error. This rearrangement joins TRBV29-1 to TRBJ2-6, with D possibly being TRBD1 (5 bases). CDR3 length: 14 residues. CDR1 SQVTM and CDR2 ANQGSEA come from the germline V gene. The CDR3, as DNA: TGCAGTGCTCTGTGGGATGGTGGGGCCAACGTCCTGATTTTC. It yields the protein CSALWDGGANVLIF.

This clonotype was seen only a few times. The V and J genes are TRBV9 and TRBJ2-3; D might be TRBD1 or TRBD2, each matching 6 bases. The V and J ends lost 2 bases and 2 bases respectively, with 9 bases between them. The CDR3 is 14 amino acids. Germline assignment: CDR1 SGDLS and CDR2 YYNGEE. Here the CDR3 reads CASSVGGHTDTQYF. CDR3 DNA: TGTGCCAGCAGCGTTGGGGGGCACACAGATACGCAGTATTTT.

This clonotype occurred once. At one end the junction does not follow the germline gene, possibly because of a read error. V usage is TRBV6-1 and J usage is TRBJ1-6, with a possible D match to TRBD1 (5 bases). The CDR3 contains 15 residues. CDR1 and CDR2 (germline): MNHNS, SASEGT. Written as DNA, the CDR3 is TGTGCCAACAGGAAGGAGGGGATTGGGAATTCACCCCTACACTTT. Translation: CANRKEGIGNSPLHF.

Remarks on this clonotype: This may arise from a read error, as a much more abundant clone is one base away. This chain uses TRBV20-1 with TRBJ1-1; D not certain. The germline V gene encodes CDR1 DFQATT and CDR2 SNEGSKA (reference sequence). CDR3 length: 14 amino acids. CDR3 region: CSASGPAENIEAFF. The CDR3 DNA reads as TGCAGTGCTAGTGGCCCTGCAGAAAACATTGAAGCTTTCTTT.

This sequence joins TRBV4-2 and TRBJ2-1; D unclear. The ends were cut back, 9 bases at V and 2 bases at J, with 14 bases in the middle. The CDR3 consists of 14 residues. CDR1 and CDR2 from the germline V gene are LGHNA and YNFKEQ. In DNA, the CDR3 is TGTGCCAGTAACCAAGCTGGAGCCTACAATGAGCAGTTCTTC. The encoded protein is CASNQAGAYNEQFF.

To note about this clonotype: Since no conserved phenylalanine or tryptophan closes the CDR3, a read error is the likely cause. The rearrangement uses TRBV11-2 and TRBJ2-1, with TRBD2 as a possible D gene (6 bases). The germline V gene encodes CDR1 SGHAT and CDR2 FQNNGV. This CDR3 is built from 16 residues. CDR3 in DNA: TGTGACAGCAGCTTATATGCTAGCGCGTCCTACAAAGAGCAGTTCGTC. Translating it yields CDSSLYASASYKEQFV.

This clonotype was detected a few times. This may be a read error: a much more frequent sequence differs by one nucleotide. The chain uses TRBV6-2 or TRBV6-3 and TRBJ2-4; TRBD1 might be the D (5 bases). Trimming pared 0 bases from V and 4 bases from J, leaving 10 bases between. The CDR3 has 15 residues. Germline V CDR1 and CDR2: MNHEY, SVGEGT. In DNA form, the CDR3 reads TGTGCCAGCAGTTACTCAGCAGGGAAGAAAAACATTCAGTACTTC. Protein: CASSYSAGKKNIQYF.